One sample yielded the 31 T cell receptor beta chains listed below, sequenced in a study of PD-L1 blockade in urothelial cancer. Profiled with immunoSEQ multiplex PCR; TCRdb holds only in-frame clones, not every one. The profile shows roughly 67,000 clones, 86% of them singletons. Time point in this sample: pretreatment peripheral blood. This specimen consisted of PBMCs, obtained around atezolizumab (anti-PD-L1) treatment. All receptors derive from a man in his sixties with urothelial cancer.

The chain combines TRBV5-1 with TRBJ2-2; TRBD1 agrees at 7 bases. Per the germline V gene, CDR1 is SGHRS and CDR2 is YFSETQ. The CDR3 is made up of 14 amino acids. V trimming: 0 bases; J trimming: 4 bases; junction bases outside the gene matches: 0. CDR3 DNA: TGCGCCAGCAGCTTGGACAGGGGCACCGGGGAGCTGTTTTTT. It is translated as CASSLDRGTGELFF.

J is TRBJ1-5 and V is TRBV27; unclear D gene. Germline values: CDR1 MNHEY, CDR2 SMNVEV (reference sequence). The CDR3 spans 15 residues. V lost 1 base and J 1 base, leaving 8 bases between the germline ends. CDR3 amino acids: CASSLYGVSNQPQHF. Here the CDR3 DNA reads TGTGCCAGCAGTTTATACGGGGTCAGCAATCAGCCCCAGCATTTT.

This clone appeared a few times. As DNA, the CDR3 is TGTGCCAGCATAAAGTCCAGGACAGAGTATGGCTACACCTTC. This codes for CASIKSRTEYGYTF. The rearrangement uses TRBV6-4 and TRBJ1-2; D perhaps matches TRBD1 (6 bases). This CDR3 spans 14 amino acids. CDR1 is MRHNA and CDR2 is SNTAGT in the germline V gene. Trimming pared 7 bases from V and 5 bases from J, leaving 17 bases between.

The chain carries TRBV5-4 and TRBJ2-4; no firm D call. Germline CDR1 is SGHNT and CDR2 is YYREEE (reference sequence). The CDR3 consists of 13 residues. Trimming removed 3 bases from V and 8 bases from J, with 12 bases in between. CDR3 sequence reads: CASSSTYSDIQYF. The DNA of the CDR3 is TGTGCCAGCAGCTCCACCTATAGTGACATTCAGTACTTC.

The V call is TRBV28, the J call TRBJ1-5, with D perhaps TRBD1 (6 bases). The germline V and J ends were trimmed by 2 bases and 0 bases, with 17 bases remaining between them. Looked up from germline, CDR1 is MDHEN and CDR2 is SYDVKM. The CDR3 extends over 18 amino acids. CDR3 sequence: CASSLLLGQGYSNQPQHF. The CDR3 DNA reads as TGTGCCAGCAGTTTACTTCTCGGGCAGGGGTATAGCAATCAGCCCCAGCATTTT.

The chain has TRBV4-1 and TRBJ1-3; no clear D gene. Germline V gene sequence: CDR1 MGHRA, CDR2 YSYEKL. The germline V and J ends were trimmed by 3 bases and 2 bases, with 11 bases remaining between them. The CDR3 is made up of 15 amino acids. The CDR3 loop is CASSQTEATGNTIYF. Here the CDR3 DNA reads TGCGCCAGCAGCCAGACCGAGGCCACTGGAAACACCATATATTTT.

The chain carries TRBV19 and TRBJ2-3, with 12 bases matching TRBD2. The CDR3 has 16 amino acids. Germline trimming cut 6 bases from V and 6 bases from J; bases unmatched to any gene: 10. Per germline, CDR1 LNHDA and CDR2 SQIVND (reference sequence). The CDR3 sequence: CASRRTSGATRDTQYF. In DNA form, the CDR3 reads TGTGCCAGTAGGCGGACTAGCGGGGCCACCAGGGATACGCAGTATTTT.

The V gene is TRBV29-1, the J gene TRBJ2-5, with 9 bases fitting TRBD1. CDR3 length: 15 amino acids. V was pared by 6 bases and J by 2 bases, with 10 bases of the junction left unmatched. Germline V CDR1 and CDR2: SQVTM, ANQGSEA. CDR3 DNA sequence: TGCAGCGTACAAACAGGGGGCGGCATTCAAGAGACCCAGTACTTC. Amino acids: CSVQTGGGIQETQYF.

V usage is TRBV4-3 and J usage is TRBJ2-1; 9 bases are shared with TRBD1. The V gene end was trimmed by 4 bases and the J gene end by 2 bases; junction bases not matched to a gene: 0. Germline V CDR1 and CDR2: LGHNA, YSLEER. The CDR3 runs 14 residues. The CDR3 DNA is TGCGCCAGCAGCCGGACAGGGGCCTACAATGAGCAGTTCTTC. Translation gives CASSRTGAYNEQFF.

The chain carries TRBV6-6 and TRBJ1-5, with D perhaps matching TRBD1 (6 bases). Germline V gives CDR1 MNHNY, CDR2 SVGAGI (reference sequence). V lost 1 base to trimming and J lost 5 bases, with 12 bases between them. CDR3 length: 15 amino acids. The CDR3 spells CASSYLTGYDQPQHF. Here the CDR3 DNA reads TGTGCCAGCAGTTACTTAACAGGGTACGATCAGCCCCAGCATTTT.

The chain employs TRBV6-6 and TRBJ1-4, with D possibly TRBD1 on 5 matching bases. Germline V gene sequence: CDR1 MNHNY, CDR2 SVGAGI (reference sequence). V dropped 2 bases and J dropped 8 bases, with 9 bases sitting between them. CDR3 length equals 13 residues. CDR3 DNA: TGTGCCAGCAGTTACGCTGGGGGGGAAAAACTGTTTTTT. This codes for CASSYAGGEKLFF.

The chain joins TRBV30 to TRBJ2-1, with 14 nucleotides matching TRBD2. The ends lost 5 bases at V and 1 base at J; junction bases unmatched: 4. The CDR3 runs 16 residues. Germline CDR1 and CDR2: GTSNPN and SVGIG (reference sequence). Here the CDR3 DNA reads TGTGCCTGGCTGGGGACTAGCGGGGGTTCCTACAATGAGCAGTTCTTC. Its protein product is CAWLGTSGGSYNEQFF.

The CDR3 reads CASSDPGTATKNQPQHF. CDR3 nucleotides: TGTGCCAGCAGCGACCCCGGGACAGCAACAAAAAATCAGCCCCAGCATTTT. The chain carries TRBV6-4 and TRBJ1-5; 7 bases fit TRBD1. Trimming cost V 6 bases and J 4 bases; bases outside gene matches: 15. Germline CDR1 MRHNA, CDR2 SNTAGT. The CDR3 has 17 amino acids.

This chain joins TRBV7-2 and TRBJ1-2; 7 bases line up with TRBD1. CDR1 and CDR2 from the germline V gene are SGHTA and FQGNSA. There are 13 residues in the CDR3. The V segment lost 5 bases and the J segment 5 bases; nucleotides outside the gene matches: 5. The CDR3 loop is CASSTDRQYGYTF. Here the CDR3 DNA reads TGTGCCAGCAGCACGGACAGGCAGTATGGCTACACCTTC.

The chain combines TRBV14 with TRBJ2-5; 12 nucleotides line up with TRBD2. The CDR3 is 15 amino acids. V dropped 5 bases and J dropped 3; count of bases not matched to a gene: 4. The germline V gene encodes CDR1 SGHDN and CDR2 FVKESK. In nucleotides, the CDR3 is TGTGCCAGCAGCGAGGGACTAGCGGGTGAAGAGACCCAGTACTTC. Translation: CASSEGLAGEETQYF.

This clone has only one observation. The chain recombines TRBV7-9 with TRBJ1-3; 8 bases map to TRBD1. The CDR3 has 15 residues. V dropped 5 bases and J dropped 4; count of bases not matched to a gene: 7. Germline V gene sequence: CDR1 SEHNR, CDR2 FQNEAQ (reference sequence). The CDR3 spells CASSRDRGSGNTIYF. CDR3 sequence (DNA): TGTGCCAGCAGCCGCGACAGGGGTTCGGGAAACACCATATATTTT. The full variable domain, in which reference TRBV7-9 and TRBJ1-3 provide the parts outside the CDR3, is DTGVSQNPRHKITKRGQNVTFRCDPISEHNRLYWYRQTLGQGPEFLTYFQNEAQLEKSRLLSDRFSAERPKGSFSTLEIQRTEQGDSAMYLCASSRDRGSGNTIYFGEGSWLTVV.

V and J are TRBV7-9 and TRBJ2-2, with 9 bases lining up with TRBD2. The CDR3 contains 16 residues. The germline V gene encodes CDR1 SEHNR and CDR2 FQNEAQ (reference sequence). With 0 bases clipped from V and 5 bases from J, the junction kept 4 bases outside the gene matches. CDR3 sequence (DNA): TGTGCCAGCAGCTTAGCTAGCGGGGGAGCAACCGGGGAGCTGTTTTTT. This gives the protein CASSLASGGATGELFF.

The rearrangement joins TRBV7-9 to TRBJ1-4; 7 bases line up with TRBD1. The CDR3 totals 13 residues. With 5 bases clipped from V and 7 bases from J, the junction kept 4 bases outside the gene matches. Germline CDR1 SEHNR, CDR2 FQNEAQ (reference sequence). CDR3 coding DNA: TGTGCCAGCAGCCTTAGGACAGGTGAAAAACTGTTTTTT. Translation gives CASSLRTGEKLFF.

CDR3 coding DNA: TGTGCCAGCAGTGAAGAGGGCCTAGCGGGCGGAACCTACGAGCAGTACTTC. Translation gives CASSEEGLAGGTYEQYF. The rearrangement uses TRBV2 and TRBJ2-7; 8 positions agree with TRBD2. This CDR3 is 17 amino acids long. Germline V gene lookup returns CDR1 SNHLY and CDR2 FYNNEI. Trimming cost V 1 base and J 2 bases; bases outside gene matches: 10. The variable domain in full, completed from reference TRBV2 and TRBJ2-7, reads EPEVTQTPSHQVTQMGQEVILRCVPISNHLYFYWYRQILGQKVEFLVSFYNNEISEKSEIFDDQFSVERPDGSNFTLKIRSTKLEDSAMYFCASSEEGLAGGTYEQYFGPGTRLTVT.

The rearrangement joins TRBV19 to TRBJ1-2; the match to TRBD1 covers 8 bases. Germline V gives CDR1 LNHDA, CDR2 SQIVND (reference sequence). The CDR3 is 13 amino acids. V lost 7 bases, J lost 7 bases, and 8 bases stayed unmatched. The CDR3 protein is CASTPQGASGYTF. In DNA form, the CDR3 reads TGTGCCAGTACCCCCCAGGGGGCGAGTGGCTACACCTTC.

Here the CDR3 DNA reads TGTGCCAGCATCGTTCGCAGTACCTACGAGCAGTACTTC. It specifies CASIVRSTYEQYF. The V and J genes are TRBV5-6 and TRBJ2-7; no clear D gene. The CDR3 has 13 residues. Trimming cost V 6 bases and J 2 bases, with 12 bases left between them. Germline assignment: CDR1 SGHDT and CDR2 YYEEEE.

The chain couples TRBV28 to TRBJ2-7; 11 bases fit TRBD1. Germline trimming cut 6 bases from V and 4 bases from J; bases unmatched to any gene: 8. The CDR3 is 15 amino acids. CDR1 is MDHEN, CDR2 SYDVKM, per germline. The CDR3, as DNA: TGTGCCAGCAGGGGCGGGACAGGGGGTAGGTACGAGCAGTACTTC. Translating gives CASRGGTGGRYEQYF. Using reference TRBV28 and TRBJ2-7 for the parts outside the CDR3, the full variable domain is DVKVTQSSRYLVKRTGEKVFLECVQDMDHENMFWYRQDPGLGLRLIYFSYDVKMKEKGDIPEGYSVSREKKERFSLILESASTNQTSMYLCASRGGTGGRYEQYFGPGTRLTVT.

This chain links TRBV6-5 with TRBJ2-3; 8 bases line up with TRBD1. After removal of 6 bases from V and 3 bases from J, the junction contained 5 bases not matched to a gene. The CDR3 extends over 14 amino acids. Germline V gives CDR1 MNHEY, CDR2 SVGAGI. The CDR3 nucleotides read TGTGCCAGCAGATCCGACAGGGGAACAGATACGCAGTATTTT. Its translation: CASRSDRGTDTQYF.

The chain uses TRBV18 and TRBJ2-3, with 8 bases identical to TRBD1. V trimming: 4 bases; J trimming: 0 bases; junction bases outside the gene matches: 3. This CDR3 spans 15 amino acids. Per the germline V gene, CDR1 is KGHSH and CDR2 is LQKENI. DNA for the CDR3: TGTGCCAGCTCACAAGGGACAGGCAGCACAGATACGCAGTATTTT. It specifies CASSQGTGSTDTQYF.

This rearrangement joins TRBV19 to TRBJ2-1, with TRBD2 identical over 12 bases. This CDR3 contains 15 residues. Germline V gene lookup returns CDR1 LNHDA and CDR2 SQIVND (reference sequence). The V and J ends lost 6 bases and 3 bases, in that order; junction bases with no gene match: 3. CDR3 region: CASRLAGGYYNEQFF. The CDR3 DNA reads TGTGCCAGTAGACTAGCGGGGGGTTACTACAATGAGCAGTTCTTC.

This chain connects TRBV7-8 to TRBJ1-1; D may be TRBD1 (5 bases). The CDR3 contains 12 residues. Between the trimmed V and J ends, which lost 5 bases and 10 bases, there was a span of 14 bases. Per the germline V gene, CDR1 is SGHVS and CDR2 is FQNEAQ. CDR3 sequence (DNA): TGTGCCAGCAGCCCCAGGCAGGGTTCAGCTTTCTTT. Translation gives CASSPRQGSAFF.

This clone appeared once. CDR3: CASSFGGQDTEAFF. The CDR3 DNA is TGCGCCAGCAGCTTCGGGGGGCAGGACACTGAAGCTTTCTTT. The genes are TRBV5-1 and TRBJ1-1; maybe TRBD1 (6 bases). With 2 bases removed from V and 3 bases from J, the gap between germline ends came to 11 bases. The CDR3 is made up of 14 amino acids. Germline CDR1 reads SGHRS; CDR2 reads YFSETQ.

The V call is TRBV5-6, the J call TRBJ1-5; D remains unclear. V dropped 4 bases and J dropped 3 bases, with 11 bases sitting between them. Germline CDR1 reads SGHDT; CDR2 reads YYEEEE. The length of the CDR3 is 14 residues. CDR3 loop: CASSPLVPNQPQHF. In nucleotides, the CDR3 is TGTGCCAGCAGCCCCCTAGTACCCAATCAGCCCCAGCATTTT.

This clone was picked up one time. DNA of the CDR3: TGTGCCAGCAGCGAGGACAGCCAGACTTACAATGAGCAGTTCTTC. It is translated as CASSEDSQTYNEQFF. This rearrangement joins TRBV7-2 to TRBJ2-1, with D possibly being TRBD1 (6 bases). This CDR3 is 15 amino acids long. Trimming removed 5 bases from V and 4 bases from J, with 15 bases in between. The germline CDR1 and CDR2 sequences are SGHTA and FQGNSA.

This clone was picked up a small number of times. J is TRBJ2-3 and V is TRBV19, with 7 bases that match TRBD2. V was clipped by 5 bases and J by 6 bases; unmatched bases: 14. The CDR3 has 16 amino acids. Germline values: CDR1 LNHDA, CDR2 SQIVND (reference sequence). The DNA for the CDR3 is TGTGCCAGTAGTGTGGGGGGGTGGTTAGTTTCGGATACGCAGTATTTT. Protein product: CASSVGGWLVSDTQYF.

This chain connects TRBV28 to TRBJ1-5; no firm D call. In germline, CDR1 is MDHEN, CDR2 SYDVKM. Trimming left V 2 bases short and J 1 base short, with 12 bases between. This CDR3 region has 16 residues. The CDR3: CASSLGPVSSNQPQHF. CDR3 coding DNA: TGTGCCAGCAGTTTAGGTCCGGTATCGAGCAATCAGCCCCAGCATTTT. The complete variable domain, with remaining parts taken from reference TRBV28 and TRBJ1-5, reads DVKVTQSSRYLVKRTGEKVFLECVQDMDHENMFWYRQDPGLGLRLIYFSYDVKMKEKGDIPEGYSVSREKKERFSLILESASTNQTSMYLCASSLGPVSSNQPQHFGDGTRLSIL.